These T cell receptor beta chains were read from a single sample in a study of long-term antiretroviral therapy in people with HIV. The assay was immunoSEQ multiplex PCR, and TCRdb's table has in-frame clones only and misses some. The repertoire includes roughly 25,000 clones, 82% of them detected once, and 5.5% sits in the top ten. Specimen: unsorted PBMCs, collected 1.1 years before starting antiretroviral therapy. The receptors come from a woman aged 25 to 39 with HIV. Both conserved end residues are part of each CDR3. A D gene is named only where the DNA matches it firmly. Part of the rows lack a size; the others show once, few, many or a class for expanded clones.

J gene: TRBJ1-4
V gene: TRBV19
clone size: NA
D gene: TRBD1
CDR3 DNA: TGTGCCAGTAGCGGACAGGGACTAGGTAATGAAAAACTGTTTTTT
CDR3 protein: CASSGQGLGNEKLFF

J gene: TRBJ2-5
V gene: TRBV5-1
clone size: once
D gene: NA
CDR3 DNA: TGCGCCAGCAGCTTTAAGGAGACCCAGTACTTC
CDR3 protein: CASSFKETQYF

J gene: TRBJ2-5
V gene: TRBV29-1
clone size: NA
D gene: NA
CDR3 DNA: TGCAGCGTTGAAGTTGGTCAGGGGTACCAAGAGACCCAGTACTTC
CDR3 protein: CSVEVGQGYQETQYF

J gene: TRBJ1-6
V gene: TRBV7-2
clone size: NA
D gene: TRBD1
CDR3 DNA: TGTGCCAGCAGCTTAGAGACAGGGCCACCCCTCCACTTT
CDR3 protein: CASSLETGPPLHF

J gene: TRBJ2-1
V gene: TRBV7-7
clone size: NA
D gene: NA
CDR3 DNA: TGTGCCAGCAGCCAAGGGACTCACAATGAGCAGTTCTTC
CDR3 protein: CASSQGTHNEQFF

J gene: TRBJ1-4
V gene: TRBV11-2
clone size: NA
D gene: NA
CDR3 DNA: TGTGCCAGCAGCTTACCCACAGGAAATGAAAAACTGTTTTTT
CDR3 protein: CASSLPTGNEKLFF

J gene: TRBJ2-3
V gene: TRBV5-6
clone size: NA
D gene: TRBD2
CDR3 DNA: TGTGCCAGCAGCTTGGGGCGGGGGGGCATCGAAGATACGCAGTATTTT
CDR3 protein: CASSLGRGGIEDTQYF

J gene: TRBJ1-1
V gene: TRBV4-1
clone size: NA
D gene: NA
CDR3 DNA: TGCGCCAGCAGCCAAGATCGGTTAGGAGAGAACACTGAAGCTTTCTTT
CDR3 protein: CASSQDRLGENTEAFF

J gene: TRBJ2-7
V gene: TRBV6-5
clone size: NA
D gene: NA
CDR3 DNA: TGTGCCAGCAGTTTAACAGGGAACGAGCAGTACTTC
CDR3 protein: CASSLTGNEQYF

J gene: TRBJ2-2
V gene: TRBV7-6
clone size: NA
D gene: NA
CDR3 DNA: TGTGCCAGCAGAGACACCGGGGAGCTGTTTTTT
CDR3 protein: CASRDTGELFF

J gene: TRBJ2-3
V gene: TRBV7-3
clone size: NA
D gene: TRBD1
CDR3 DNA: TGTGCCAGCAGCTTCCAACAGGGGTCAGATACGCAGTATTTT
CDR3 protein: CASSFQQGSDTQYF

J gene: TRBJ2-2
V gene: TRBV7-2
clone size: NA
D gene: NA
CDR3 DNA: TGTGCCAGCAGCTTGATCTACGGGGGCCAGAACACCGGGGAGCTGTTTTTT
CDR3 protein: CASSLIYGGQNTGELFF

J gene: TRBJ2-1
V gene: TRBV11-3
clone size: NA
D gene: NA
CDR3 DNA: TGTGCCAGCAGCTTAGACAGGAAGGGTGACCCAAAGCAGTTCTTC
CDR3 protein: CASSLDRKGDPKQFF

J gene: TRBJ2-1
V gene: TRBV9
clone size: NA
D gene: NA
CDR3 DNA: TGTGCCAGCAGCGTAGGCGAGTACAATGAGCAGTTCTTC
CDR3 protein: CASSVGEYNEQFF

J gene: TRBJ2-3
V gene: TRBV9
clone size: NA
D gene: NA
CDR3 DNA: TGTGCCAGCAGCGTTTCGGGCGGAGGGACAGATACGCAGTATTTT
CDR3 protein: CASSVSGGGTDTQYF

J gene: TRBJ2-5
V gene: TRBV19
clone size: once
D gene: TRBD2
CDR3 DNA: TGTGCCAGTAGTATGGGAGGTTTAGCGGGGGGGTTTGAGACCCAGTACTTC
CDR3 protein: CASSMGGLAGGFETQYF

J gene: TRBJ1-1
V gene: TRBV15
clone size: NA
D gene: NA
CDR3 DNA: TGTGCCACCAGCCGGGGGACCCTGATAACTGAAGCTTTCTTT
CDR3 protein: CATSRGTLITEAFF

J gene: TRBJ2-6
V gene: TRBV27
clone size: NA
D gene: NA
CDR3 DNA: TGTGCCAGCAGTTGGGGGGCTTCTGGGGCCAACGTCCTGACTTTC
CDR3 protein: CASSWGASGANVLTF

J gene: TRBJ2-1
V gene: TRBV6-5
clone size: NA
D gene: TRBD1
CDR3 DNA: TGTGCCAGCGCATCCGGGACAGCTACCTACAATGAGCAGTTCTTC
CDR3 protein: CASASGTATYNEQFF

J gene: TRBJ2-1
V gene: TRBV11-3
clone size: NA
D gene: NA
CDR3 DNA: TGTGCCAGCAGCATACAGTACAGGGACGATGAGCAGTTCTTC
CDR3 protein: CASSIQYRDDEQFF

J gene: TRBJ1-1
V gene: TRBV4-1
clone size: once
D gene: NA
CDR3 DNA: TGCGCCAGCAGCCAGACGACGGGCACGAACACTGAAGCTTTCTTT
CDR3 protein: CASSQTTGTNTEAFF

J gene: TRBJ1-5
V gene: TRBV27
clone size: few
D gene: NA
CDR3 DNA: TGTGCCAGCAGTTTACTTAATAGCAATCAGCCCCAGCATTTT
CDR3 protein: CASSLLNSNQPQHF

J gene: TRBJ2-5
V gene: TRBV2
clone size: NA
D gene: NA
CDR3 DNA: TGTGCCAGCACTGAACTCGAAGGGGAGACCCAGTACTTC
CDR3 protein: CASTELEGETQYF

J gene: TRBJ1-2
V gene: TRBV18
clone size: NA
D gene: NA
CDR3 DNA: TGTGCCAGCTCAAAACAGGGTCCTAACTATGGCTACACCTTC
CDR3 protein: CASSKQGPNYGYTF

J gene: TRBJ1-1
V gene: TRBV19
clone size: NA
D gene: NA
CDR3 DNA: TGTGCCAGTAGTCTCCGGGGGGACCCAGCTTTCTTT
CDR3 protein: CASSLRGDPAFF

J gene: TRBJ1-2
V gene: TRBV6-6
clone size: NA
D gene: NA
CDR3 DNA: TGTGCCAGCAGTTTACAGGGAGACTATGGCTACACCTTC
CDR3 protein: CASSLQGDYGYTF

J gene: TRBJ2-2
V gene: TRBV18
clone size: NA
D gene: TRBD1
CDR3 DNA: TGTGCCAGCTCACCCTGGCAGGGGGCAAACACCGGGGAGCTGTTTTTT
CDR3 protein: CASSPWQGANTGELFF

J gene: TRBJ2-2
V gene: TRBV10-3
clone size: NA
D gene: TRBD2
CDR3 DNA: TGTGCCATCAGTGAGGCGGGGGGCCAGAGGGAGCTGTTTTTT
CDR3 protein: CAISEAGGQRELFF

J gene: TRBJ2-1
V gene: TRBV5-1
clone size: NA
D gene: NA
CDR3 DNA: TGCGCCAGCAGCTCGATAACAGGGTTCTACAATGAGCAGTTCTTC
CDR3 protein: CASSSITGFYNEQFF

J gene: TRBJ2-2
V gene: TRBV5-4
clone size: NA
D gene: TRBD2
CDR3 DNA: TGTGCCAGCAGCGGAAAGGGACTAGCGGGGGACACCGGGGAGCTGTTTTTT
CDR3 protein: CASSGKGLAGDTGELFF

J gene: TRBJ1-1
V gene: TRBV14
clone size: once
D gene: NA
CDR3 DNA: TGTGCCAGCAGCCAAGTAGCTCAGACTGAAGCTTTCTTT
CDR3 protein: CASSQVAQTEAFF

J gene: TRBJ1-5
V gene: TRBV7-9
clone size: few
D gene: TRBD1
CDR3 DNA: TGTGCCAGCAGCTACGACAGGGGTAGTGGCAATCAGCCCCAGCATTTT
CDR3 protein: CASSYDRGSGNQPQHF

J gene: TRBJ1-1
V gene: TRBV2
clone size: few
D gene: NA
CDR3 DNA: TGTGCCAGCAGCGAATACACTGAAGCTTTCTTT
CDR3 protein: CASSEYTEAFF

J gene: TRBJ2-7
V gene: TRBV5-1
clone size: NA
D gene: NA
CDR3 DNA: TGCGCCAGCAGCCCAGCCCGGACAGAGACTTCCTACGAGCAGTACTTC
CDR3 protein: CASSPARTETSYEQYF

J gene: TRBJ1-4
V gene: TRBV6-1
clone size: NA
D gene: NA
CDR3 DNA: TGTGCCAGCAGTGAGGGGTTAGCAGAAAAACTGTTTTTT
CDR3 protein: CASSEGLAEKLFF

J gene: TRBJ2-5
V gene: TRBV2
clone size: NA
D gene: TRBD2
CDR3 DNA: TGTGCCAGCAGTGGAACTAGCGGGGGGGTGAGGACCCAGTACTTC
CDR3 protein: CASSGTSGGVRTQYF

J gene: TRBJ2-7
V gene: TRBV2
clone size: once
D gene: TRBD1
CDR3 DNA: TGTGCCAGCAGTGAAACAGGGGGGTACTACGAGCAGTACTTC
CDR3 protein: CASSETGGYYEQYF

J gene: TRBJ1-2
V gene: TRBV25-1
clone size: few
D gene: NA
CDR3 DNA: TGTGCCAGCAGTGATACTTCAACCTATGGCTACACCTTC
CDR3 protein: CASSDTSTYGYTF

J gene: TRBJ2-5
V gene: TRBV7-2
clone size: NA
D gene: TRBD2
CDR3 DNA: TGTGCCAGCAGCTTATCCACTAGCGGGGGAGCGGAGACCCAGTACTTC
CDR3 protein: CASSLSTSGGAETQYF

J gene: TRBJ2-1
V gene: TRBV2
clone size: NA
D gene: TRBD2
CDR3 DNA: TGTGCCAGCGGGGGACTAGCGGGGTACAATGAGCAGTTCTTC
CDR3 protein: CASGGLAGYNEQFF

J gene: TRBJ2-7
V gene: TRBV12-5
clone size: few
D gene: NA
CDR3 DNA: TGTGCTAGTGGTTTGGAGGTATACGAGCAGTACTTC
CDR3 protein: CASGLEVYEQYF

J gene: TRBJ1-2
V gene: TRBV5-4
clone size: NA
D gene: NA
CDR3 DNA: TGTGCCAGCAGCCCTATTGAAACCGGGACTGTCTATGGCTACACCTTC
CDR3 protein: CASSPIETGTVYGYTF

J gene: TRBJ1-2
V gene: TRBV25-1
clone size: NA
D gene: TRBD1
CDR3 DNA: TGTGCCAGCAGTGAGGCGACAGGGTTCCGTGGCTACACCTTC
CDR3 protein: CASSEATGFRGYTF

J gene: TRBJ2-5
V gene: TRBV30
clone size: once
D gene: TRBD2
CDR3 DNA: TGTGCCTGGAGTGCCGCTAGCGGGGGGTGGACCCAGTACTTC
CDR3 protein: CAWSAASGGWTQYF

J gene: TRBJ1-2
V gene: TRBV27
clone size: NA
D gene: NA
CDR3 DNA: TGTGCCAGCAGTCATGGGGCTAACTATGGCTACACCTTC
CDR3 protein: CASSHGANYGYTF

J gene: TRBJ1-2
V gene: TRBV5-1
clone size: NA
D gene: NA
CDR3 DNA: TGCGCCAGCAGCTTGGAAGGGGCGACGGATGGCTACACCTTC
CDR3 protein: CASSLEGATDGYTF